The sample holds a few counts of the clone carrying this TCR beta chain. This specimen belongs to a study of blood T cell repertoires in COVID-19. Background on the study: Sites in the United States, Italy and Spain provided acute and convalescent COVID-19 samples. T cells, B-cell-depleted T cells, or PBMCs provided the cDNA or gDNA that served as material.

Trimming cost V 6 bases and J 7 bases, with 19 bases left between them. The CDR3 loop spans 16 amino acids. The germline gives CDR1 SNHLY, CDR2 FYNNEI. Methods used by the authors: Amplifying reference gene primers gave estimates of nucleated cell counts. Sequencing used immunoSEQ multiplex PCR; TCRdb keeps in-frame clones, though not all of them. Clone size and V and J calls were adopted from that table, with D and trimming inferred from the DNA. The sample carries approximately 140,000 clones, under 90% recorded once. The source of this sequence is an elderly woman in a cohort sampled during active or convalescent COVID-19. What was sequenced was peripheral blood. V usage is TRBV2 and J usage is TRBJ1-6, with TRBD1 as a possible D gene (5 bases). The CDR3 region is CASSRQTPTVNSPLHF. CDR3 DNA sequence: TGTGCCAGCAGCAGACAGACTCCCACGGTGAATTCACCCCTCCACTTT.